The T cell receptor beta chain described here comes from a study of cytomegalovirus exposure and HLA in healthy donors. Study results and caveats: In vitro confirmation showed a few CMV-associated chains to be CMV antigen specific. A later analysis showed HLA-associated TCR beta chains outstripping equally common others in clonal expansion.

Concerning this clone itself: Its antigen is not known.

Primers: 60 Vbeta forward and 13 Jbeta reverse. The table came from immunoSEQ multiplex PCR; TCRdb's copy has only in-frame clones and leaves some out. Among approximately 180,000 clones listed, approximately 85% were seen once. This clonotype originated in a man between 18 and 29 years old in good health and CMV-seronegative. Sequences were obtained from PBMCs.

CDR3 sequence (DNA): TGTGCCAGCAGTTCCAGTCCAGGGGGCTATTTGGAGACCCAGTACTTC. Its protein is CASSSSPGGYLETQYF. The genes are TRBV28 and TRBJ2-5; 8 bases map to TRBD1. The CDR3 consists of 16 residues. Germline loops: CDR1 MDHEN, CDR2 SYDVKM. After removal of 4 bases from V and 5 bases from J, the junction contained 12 bases not matched to a gene.